The clone carrying this T cell receptor (beta chain) was found many times. What it binds is unknown. Trimming removed 2 bases from V and 8 bases from J, with 13 bases in between. Germline CDR1 and CDR2: MNHEY and SVGAGI. The CDR3 has 14 residues. TCRdb re-analysed the 5' RACE reads in MiXCR, keeping a single row per CDR3 protein. Of 90,000 to 100,000 distinct CDR3 sequences detected, 3.5% appear once; the ten largest clones hold roughly 6%. This entry is derived from a study of neurological immune-mediated disorders. Study findings and constraints: Levels of TCR clonal expansion peaked in HTLV-1-associated myelopathy and reached their lowest in multiple sclerosis, under those of healthy controls. It was the repertoires of 18 of 34 multiple sclerosis patients that phylogenetic grouping placed in one related-CDR3 cluster, which is a possible signature.

The sequence came from a woman in her late teens or twenties with multiple sclerosis. The chain couples TRBV6-5 to TRBJ2-1; no firm D call. Sequencing was performed on PBMCs. CDR3 amino acids: CASSYDGQKDEQFF. CDR3 in DNA: TGTGCCAGCAGTTACGACGGGCAGAAGGATGAGCAGTTCTTC.